This T cell receptor beta chain appears in the sequencing data of a study of cytomegalovirus exposure and HLA in healthy donors. Notes on the study in general: A later analysis, which compared TCR beta chains of equal frequency, found the HLA-associated ones more clonally expanded. Exclusion applied to some V segments, including TRBV6-2 and TRBV6-3, as they were indistinguishable.

This CDR3 comprises 15 residues. 60 Vbeta and 13 Jbeta primers were used in PCR. In the study's own analysis: Approximately 11 million of about 88 million unique TCR beta chains were shared, per a later count. The method was immunoSEQ multiplex PCR; TCRdb's version includes in-frame clones alone and lacks a portion of them. V, J and clone size are taken as reported in that table, and D and trimming were inferred from the DNA itself. The sample shows about 130,000 clones, around 75% of them seen only once. Details on this clone: No antigen is known for it.

The sample was PBMCs. The sequence was collected from a woman aged 50 to 65 in good health and CMV-seronegative. The gene calls are TRBV21-1 and TRBJ1-2; the D segment call TRBD1 is taken from the table without a DNA check. TRBV21-1 is a documented pseudogene. For the CDR3, the DNA is TGTGCCAGCAGGGCTACCGGGACAGAGGACTACGGCTACACCTTC. Translating it yields CASRATGTEDYGYTF.